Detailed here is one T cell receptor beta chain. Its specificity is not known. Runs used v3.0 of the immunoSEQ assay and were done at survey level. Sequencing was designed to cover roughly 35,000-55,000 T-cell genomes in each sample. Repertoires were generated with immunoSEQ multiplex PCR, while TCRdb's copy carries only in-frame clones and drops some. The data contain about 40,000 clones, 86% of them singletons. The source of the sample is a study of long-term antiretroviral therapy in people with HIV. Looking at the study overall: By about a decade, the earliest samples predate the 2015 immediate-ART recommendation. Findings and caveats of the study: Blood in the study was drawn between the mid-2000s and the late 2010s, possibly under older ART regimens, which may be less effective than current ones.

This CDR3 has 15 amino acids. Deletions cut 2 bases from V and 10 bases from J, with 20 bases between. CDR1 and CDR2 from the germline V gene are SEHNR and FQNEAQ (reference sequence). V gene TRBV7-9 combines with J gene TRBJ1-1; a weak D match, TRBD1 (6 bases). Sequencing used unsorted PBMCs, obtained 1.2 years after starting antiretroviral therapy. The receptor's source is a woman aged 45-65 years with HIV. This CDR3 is CASSLISDGGLGAFF. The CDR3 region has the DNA TGTGCCAGCAGCTTAATCTCGGATGGGGGGCTGGGAGCTTTCTTT.